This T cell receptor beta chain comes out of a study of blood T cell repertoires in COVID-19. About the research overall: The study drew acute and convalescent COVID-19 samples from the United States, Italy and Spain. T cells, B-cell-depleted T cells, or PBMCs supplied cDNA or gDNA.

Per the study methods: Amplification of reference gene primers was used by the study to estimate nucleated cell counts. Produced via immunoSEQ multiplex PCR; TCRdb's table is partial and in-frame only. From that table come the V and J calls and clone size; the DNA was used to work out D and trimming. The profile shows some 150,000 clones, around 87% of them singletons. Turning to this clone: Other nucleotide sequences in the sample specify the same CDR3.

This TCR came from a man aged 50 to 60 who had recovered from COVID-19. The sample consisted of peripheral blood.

CDR3 sequence: CASSLRGSGANVLTF. For the CDR3, the DNA is TGTGCCAGCAGCTTACGGGGCTCTGGGGCCAACGTCCTGACTTTC. V gene TRBV7-2 combines with J gene TRBJ2-6, with D perhaps TRBD2 (5 bases). Trimming shortened V by 2 bases and J by 0 bases, and 5 bases separated the two germline ends. Germline CDR1 is SGHTA and CDR2 is FQGNSA. The CDR3 extends over 15 amino acids.